The source of this TCR beta chain is a study of beta chain features in type 1 diabetes. Study-wide results and caveats: People with Type 1 diabetes carried modestly yet significantly shorter TCRB CDR3s in all four CD4+ subsets.

The whole isolated RNA underwent reverse transcription, so sequencing captured expressed TCRB transcripts. Repertoires were generated with immunoSEQ multiplex PCR, while TCRdb's copy carries only in-frame clones and drops some. Here the sample spans 970,000 or so clones, under 20% being singletons. Unmatched junction bases numbered 5, after V lost 2 bases and J lost 9 bases. Germline assignment: CDR1 ENHRY and CDR2 SYGVKD. There are 14 residues in the CDR3. Per donor, one heparinised blood draw averaged about 100 mL. The authors sorted CD4+ naive, central memory, regulatory and stem cell-like memory cells via CD45RO/CCR7/CD25/CD127/CD95/CD27. On this clone: Its target is unknown.

The sample taken for sequencing was naive CD4+ T cells from blood. This chain joins TRBV10-3 and TRBJ2-1, with 9 bases matching TRBD2. The clonotype comes from a woman aged 18-29 years in good health. As DNA, the CDR3 is TGTGCCATCAGTGAGGGCGGGAGGGCCACTGAGCAGTTCTTC. Translated: CAISEGGRATEQFF.